This T cell receptor beta chain came from a study of T cells after yellow fever vaccination. One entry per CDR3 protein results from TCRdb running MiXCR on the 5' RACE reads. The sample lists 50,000 to 75,000 distinct CDR3 sequences, more than 5.5% occurring once. About this clonotype: Its antigen remains unidentified.

Findings and caveats of the study: Weaker, the secondary response had a peak occurring faster, on day 5 versus 15. The booster saw the reappearance of most primary-vaccination clones (around 96% CD4, about 90% CD8).

Per germline, CDR1 DFQATT and CDR2 SNEGSKA (reference sequence). This CDR3 is built from 15 residues. V lost 6 bases, J lost 3 bases, and 9 bases stayed unmatched. The chain recombines TRBV20-1 with TRBJ2-1, with 9 bases aligning to TRBD2. The input for sequencing was CD8+ T cells sorted from PBMCs, taken on the day of the first yellow fever vaccination. This clonotype was obtained from a man aged 18 to 30 who received the YFV17D yellow fever vaccine. The CDR3 spells CSAQASGEFYNEQFF. DNA for the CDR3: TGCAGTGCCCAGGCTAGCGGGGAATTCTACAATGAGCAGTTCTTC.